This TCR beta chain was obtained from a study of control samples from healthy donors and cancer patients. V lost 5 bases and J lost 5; bases outside the gene matches: 4. The CDR3 length is 14 residues. Germline CDR1 MNHEY, CDR2 SVGEGT. Data came from immunoSEQ multiplex PCR; TCRdb stores just in-frame clones and leaves some out. The table shows about 80,000 clones, with around nine tenths occurring only once. The chain uses TRBV6-2 or TRBV6-3 and TRBJ2-5; 11 bases line up with TRBD2. The origin of this receptor is a man in his forties or fifties in good health. Material for sequencing was blood. The CDR3 here is CASSVAGGRETQYF. The CDR3 nucleotides read TGTGCCAGCAGTGTAGCGGGGGGGCGGGAGACCCAGTACTTC.